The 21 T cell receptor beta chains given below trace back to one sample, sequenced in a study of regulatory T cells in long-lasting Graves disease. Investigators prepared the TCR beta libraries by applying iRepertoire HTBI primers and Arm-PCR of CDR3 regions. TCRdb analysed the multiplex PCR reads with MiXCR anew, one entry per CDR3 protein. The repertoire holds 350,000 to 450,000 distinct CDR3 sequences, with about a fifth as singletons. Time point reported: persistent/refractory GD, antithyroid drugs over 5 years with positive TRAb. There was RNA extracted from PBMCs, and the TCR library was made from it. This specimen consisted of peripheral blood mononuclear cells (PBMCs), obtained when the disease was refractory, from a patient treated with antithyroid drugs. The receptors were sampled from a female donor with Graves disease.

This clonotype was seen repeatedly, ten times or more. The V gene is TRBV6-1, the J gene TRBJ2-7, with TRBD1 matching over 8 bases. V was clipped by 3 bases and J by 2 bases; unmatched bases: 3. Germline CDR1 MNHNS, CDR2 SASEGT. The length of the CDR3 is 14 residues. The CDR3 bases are TGTGCCAGCAGTGAGACAGGGGTGGCCTACGAGCAGTACTTC. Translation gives CASSETGVAYEQYF.

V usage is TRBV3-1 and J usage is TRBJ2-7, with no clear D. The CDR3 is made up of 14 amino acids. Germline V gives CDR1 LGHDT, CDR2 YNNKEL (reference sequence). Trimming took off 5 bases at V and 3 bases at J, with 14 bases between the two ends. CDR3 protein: CASSSRLGLYEQYF. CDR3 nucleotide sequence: TGTGCCAGCAGCTCACGACTGGGCCTCTACGAGCAGTACTTC.

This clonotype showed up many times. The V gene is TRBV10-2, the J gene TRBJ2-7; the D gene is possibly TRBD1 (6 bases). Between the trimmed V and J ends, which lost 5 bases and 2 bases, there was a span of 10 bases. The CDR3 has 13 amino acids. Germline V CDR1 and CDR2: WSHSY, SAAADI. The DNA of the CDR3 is TGCGCCAGCAGTAGAACAGGGACCTACGAGCAGTACTTC. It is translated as CASSRTGTYEQYF.

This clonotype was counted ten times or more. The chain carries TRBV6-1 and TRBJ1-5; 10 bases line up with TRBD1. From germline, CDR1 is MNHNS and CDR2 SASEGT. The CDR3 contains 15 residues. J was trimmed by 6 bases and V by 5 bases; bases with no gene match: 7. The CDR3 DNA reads TGTGCCAGCAGTCTCGGGACAGGGGCCGCTCAGCCCCAGCATTTT. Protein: CASSLGTGAAQPQHF.

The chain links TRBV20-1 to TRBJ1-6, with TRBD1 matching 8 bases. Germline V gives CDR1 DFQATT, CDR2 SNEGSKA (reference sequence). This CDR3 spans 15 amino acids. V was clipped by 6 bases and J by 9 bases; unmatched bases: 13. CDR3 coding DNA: TGCAGTGCCCCAAAGGGACAGGCCGGGGGTTCACCCCTCCACTTT. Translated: CSAPKGQAGGSPLHF.

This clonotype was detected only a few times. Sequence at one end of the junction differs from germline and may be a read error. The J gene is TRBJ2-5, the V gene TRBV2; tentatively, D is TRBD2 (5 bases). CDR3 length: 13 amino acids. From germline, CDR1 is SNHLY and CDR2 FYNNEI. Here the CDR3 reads CTSGRENQETQYF. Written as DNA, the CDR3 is TGTACCAGCGGACGTGAAAACCAAGAGACCCAGTACTTC.

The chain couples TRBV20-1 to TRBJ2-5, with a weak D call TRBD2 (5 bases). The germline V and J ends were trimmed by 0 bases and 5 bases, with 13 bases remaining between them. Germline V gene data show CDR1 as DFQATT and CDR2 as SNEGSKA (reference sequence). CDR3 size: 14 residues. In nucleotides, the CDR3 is TGCAGTGCTAGAGATCTAACGTCGGGGGAGACCCAGTACTTC. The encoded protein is CSARDLTSGETQYF.

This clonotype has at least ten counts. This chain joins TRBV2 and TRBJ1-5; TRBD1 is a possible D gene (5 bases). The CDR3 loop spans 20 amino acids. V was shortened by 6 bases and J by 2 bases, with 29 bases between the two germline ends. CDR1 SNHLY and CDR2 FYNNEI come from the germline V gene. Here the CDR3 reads CASSDLADGGHQGGNQPQHF. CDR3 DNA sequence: TGTGCCAGCAGCGACCTCGCAGATGGCGGCCACCAAGGGGGCAATCAGCCCCAGCATTTT.

The CDR3: CASSFSRTSGGDRQYF. CDR3 sequence (DNA): TGTGCCAGTAGTTTCTCCCGGACTAGCGGAGGAGATAGGCAGTACTTC. This chain connects TRBV19 to TRBJ2-7; the match to TRBD2 covers 10 bases. This CDR3 contains 16 residues. V dropped 5 bases and J dropped 9; count of bases not matched to a gene: 16. Germline V CDR1 and CDR2: LNHDA, SQIVND (reference sequence). Full variable domain (remainder filled in from reference TRBV19 and TRBJ2-7): DGGITQSPKYLFRKEGQNVTLSCEQNLNHDAMYWYRQDPGQGLRLIYYSQIVNDFQKGDIAEGYSVSREKKESFPLTVTSAQKNPTAFYLCASSFSRTSGGDRQYFGPGTRLTVT.

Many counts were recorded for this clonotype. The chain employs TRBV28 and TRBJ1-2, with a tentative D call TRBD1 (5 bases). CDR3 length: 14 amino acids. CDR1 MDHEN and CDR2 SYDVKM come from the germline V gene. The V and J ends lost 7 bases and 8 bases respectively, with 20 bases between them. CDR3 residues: CASTTGTLEGGYTF. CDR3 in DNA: TGTGCCAGCACTACCGGGACCTTAGAGGGAGGCTACACCTTC.

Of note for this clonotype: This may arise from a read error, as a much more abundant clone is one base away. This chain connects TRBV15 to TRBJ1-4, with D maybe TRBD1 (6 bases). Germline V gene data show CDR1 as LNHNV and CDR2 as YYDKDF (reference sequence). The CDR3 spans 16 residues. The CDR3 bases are TGTGCCACCTGCAGAGATATATTGGGGGCCGTTGAAAAACTGTTTTTT. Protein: CATCRDILGAVEKLFF.

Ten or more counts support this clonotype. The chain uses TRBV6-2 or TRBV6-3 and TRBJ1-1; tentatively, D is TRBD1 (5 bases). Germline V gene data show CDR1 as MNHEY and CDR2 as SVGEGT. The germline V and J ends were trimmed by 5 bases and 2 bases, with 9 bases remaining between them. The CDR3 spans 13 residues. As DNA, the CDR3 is TGTGCCAGCAGTGCTACAGGTAACACTGAAGCTTTCTTT. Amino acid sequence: CASSATGNTEAFF.

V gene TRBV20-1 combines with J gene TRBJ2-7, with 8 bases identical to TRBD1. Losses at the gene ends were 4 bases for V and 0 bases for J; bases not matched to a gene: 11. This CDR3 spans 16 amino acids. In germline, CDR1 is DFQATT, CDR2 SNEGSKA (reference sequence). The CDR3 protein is CSAIPRTGFPSYEQYF. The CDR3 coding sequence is TGCAGTGCTATACCTAGGACAGGGTTTCCCTCCTACGAGCAGTACTTC.

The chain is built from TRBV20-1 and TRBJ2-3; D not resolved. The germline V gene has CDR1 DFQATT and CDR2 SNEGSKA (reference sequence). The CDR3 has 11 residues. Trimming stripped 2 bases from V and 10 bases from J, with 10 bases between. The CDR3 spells CSARSSKAQYF. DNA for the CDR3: TGCAGTGCTAGATCCAGTAAAGCGCAGTATTTT.

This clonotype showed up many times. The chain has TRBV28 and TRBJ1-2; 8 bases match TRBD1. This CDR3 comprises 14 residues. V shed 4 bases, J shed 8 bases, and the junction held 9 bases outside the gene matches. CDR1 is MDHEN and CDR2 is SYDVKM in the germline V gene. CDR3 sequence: CASSWGQAMFGYTF. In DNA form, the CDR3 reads TGTGCCAGCAGTTGGGGACAGGCGATGTTCGGCTACACCTTC.

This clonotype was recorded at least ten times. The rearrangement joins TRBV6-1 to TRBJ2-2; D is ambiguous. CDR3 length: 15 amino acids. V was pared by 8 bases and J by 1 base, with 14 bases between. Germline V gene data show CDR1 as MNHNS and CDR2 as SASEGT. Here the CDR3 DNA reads TGTGCCAGCCGAGCAAGTGAAAAGAACACCGGGGAGCTGTTTTTT. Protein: CASRASEKNTGELFF.

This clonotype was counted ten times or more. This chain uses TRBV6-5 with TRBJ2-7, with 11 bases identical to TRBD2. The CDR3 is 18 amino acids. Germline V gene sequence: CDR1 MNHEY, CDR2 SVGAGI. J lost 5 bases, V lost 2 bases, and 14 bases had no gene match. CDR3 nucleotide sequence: TGTGCCAGCAGTTACAATTCTGGGGGAAGACTAGCGGGAAACGAGCAGTACTTC. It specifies CASSYNSGGRLAGNEQYF.

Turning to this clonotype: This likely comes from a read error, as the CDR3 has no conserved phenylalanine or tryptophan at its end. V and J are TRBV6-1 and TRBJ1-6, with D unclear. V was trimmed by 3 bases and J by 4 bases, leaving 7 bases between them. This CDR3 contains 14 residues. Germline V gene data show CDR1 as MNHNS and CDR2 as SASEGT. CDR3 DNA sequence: TGTGCCAGCAGTGACCGCCGATATAATTCACCCCTCCACCTT. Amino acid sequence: CASSDRRYNSPLHL.

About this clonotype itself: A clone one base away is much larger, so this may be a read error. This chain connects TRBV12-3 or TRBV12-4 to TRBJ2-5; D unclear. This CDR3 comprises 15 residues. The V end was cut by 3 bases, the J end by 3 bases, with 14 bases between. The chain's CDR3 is CASSFPTFTEETQYF. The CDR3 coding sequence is TGTGCCAGCAGTTTTCCCACGTTTACAGAAGAGACCCAGTACTTC.

The CDR3 DNA reads TGTGCCAGCAGGCTATCGGACAGCCCTAACTATGGCTACACCTTC. This encodes CASRLSDSPNYGYTF. The chain links TRBV6-4 to TRBJ1-2; perhaps TRBD1 as D (6 bases). CDR1 and CDR2 from the germline V gene are MRHNA and SNTAGT. V was shortened by 6 bases and J by 0 bases, with 14 bases between the two germline ends. The CDR3 is 15 amino acids.

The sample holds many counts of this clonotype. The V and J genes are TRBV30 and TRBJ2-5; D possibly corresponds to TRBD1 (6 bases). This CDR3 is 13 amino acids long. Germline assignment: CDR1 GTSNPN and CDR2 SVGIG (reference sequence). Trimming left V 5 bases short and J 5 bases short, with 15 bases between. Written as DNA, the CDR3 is TGTGCCTGGGAGGACAGTTTCAGGGAGACCCAGTACTTC. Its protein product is CAWEDSFRETQYF.